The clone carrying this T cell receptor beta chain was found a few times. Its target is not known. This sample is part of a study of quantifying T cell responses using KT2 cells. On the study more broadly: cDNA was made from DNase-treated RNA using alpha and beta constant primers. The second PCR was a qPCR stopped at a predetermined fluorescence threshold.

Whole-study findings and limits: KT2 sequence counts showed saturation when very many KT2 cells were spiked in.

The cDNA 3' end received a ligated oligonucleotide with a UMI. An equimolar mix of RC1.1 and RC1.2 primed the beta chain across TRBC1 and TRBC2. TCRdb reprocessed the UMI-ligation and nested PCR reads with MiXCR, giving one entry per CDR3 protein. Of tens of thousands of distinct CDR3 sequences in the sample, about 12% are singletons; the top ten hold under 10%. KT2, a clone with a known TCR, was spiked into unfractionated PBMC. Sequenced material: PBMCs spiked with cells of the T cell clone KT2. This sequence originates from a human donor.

The CDR3 DNA sequence: TGTGCCAGCAGTCCAGCCAGGGAGCTGTTTTTT. It translates to CASSPARELFF. This chain connects TRBV12-3 or TRBV12-4 to TRBJ2-2; D is undetermined. The germline V and J ends were trimmed by 5 bases and 9 bases, with 7 bases remaining between them. The CDR3 consists of 11 residues.